This T cell receptor beta chain was sequenced in a study of Ad26.COV2.S vaccination and SARS-CoV-2 variants (dated by TCRdb to about 2021). Study-level background: Donors in the vaccine arm were drawn from COV1001, a phase I-IIa trial of Ad26.COV2.S in healthy adults that was multicentre, randomized, double-blind and placebo-controlled. Ad26.COV2.S was administered intramuscularly at 5 x 10^10 or 1 x 10^11 viral particles, either as a single shot or as two shots given 56 days apart. The specificity and breadth of SARS-CoV-2-reactive T cell receptors after Ad26.COV2.S vaccination were assessed by TCRbeta repertoire sequencing. The TCR-sequenced set comprised around 30 samples: approximately 19 Ad26.COV2.S vaccine recipients, 5 placebo recipients and 8 SARS-CoV-2 convalescent individuals. Participants in the trial were split at random into five groups of five each, receiving low-dose or high-dose Ad26.COV2.S once or twice, or else placebo on both occasions. Investigators remained blinded to trial group allocation during experiments and outcome assessment. Here is what the overall study found, with its caveats: The study was not powered for comparison of responses between vaccine doses or regimens. Vaccine and placebo recipients had similar non-spike TCR breadth, a finding consistent with the vaccine containing only spike. According to the authors, total T cell responses may have been underestimated by the TCR breadth and depth analyses. Spike-specific TCR breadth was higher in Ad26.COV2.S recipients than in placebo recipients (P = 0.0014). After vaccination, substantial breadth of spike-specific CD8+ and CD4+ T cell responses was reported.

The immunoSEQ Assay was the method used to sequence TCRbeta CDR3 regions. After extraction, genomic DNA underwent amplification by bias-controlled multiplex PCR, followed by high-throughput sequencing. The published analysis was carried out like this. To quantify the absolute abundance of each unique TCRbeta CDR3 region, sequences were collapsed and filtered. T cell fraction was estimated by normalization of TCRbeta template counts to usable DNA, with usable DNA being measured through amplification of reference genes present in all nucleated cells. Repertoire TCRs were annotated as SARS-CoV-2-specific when V gene, CDR3 amino acid sequence and J gene were exactly matched to a known reactive TCR set. The reference SARS-CoV-2 TCR set was obtained from MIRA and was filtered for enrichment in COVID-19-positive ImmuneCODE repertoires, whereby public or cross-reactive TCRs were removed. Drawing on the MIRA antigens, annotated TCRs were analysed further at the level of specific ORF or position within ORF. Depth was the summed frequency of annotated unique rearrangements, while breadth was defined as annotated unique rearrangements over total unique productive rearrangements. Group comparisons of TCR breadth used two-sided Wilcoxon rank-sum tests. Not all clones reach the TCRdb copy of this immuneACCESS table, which keeps in-frame sequences only. Checked studies attribute under half of the gap to unresolved V genes and leave the rest unexplained. V and J calls plus clone size are reproduced from that table; the DNA served to infer D and trimming. The sample yields about 350,000 clones; 87% were counted once. The ten largest clones take up around 3.6% of the sample.

In regard to this clone: Its antigen is still unknown. Base qualities are not provided; no much larger clone lies one nucleotide away.

The treatment or condition label on this specimen signifies: around 19 received Ad26.COV2.S at low or high dose, single or two shots; a few received placebo; per-sample allocation not given. Repertoires of vaccine and placebo recipients were sequenced from samples taken on day 63 after the first injection. In Cohort 1b, more than 20 adults aged 18-55 years were enrolled at a single site in Boston, USA, between 29 July and 7 August 2020. Ad26.COV2.S was a replication-incompetent adenovirus type 26 vector expressing a prefusion-stabilized SARS-CoV-2 spike protein from the original Wuhan strain. The CDR3 covers 15 residues, taking in both the cysteine and the phenylalanine. Only the CDR3 DNA stays, 45 bases, in frame from base 1. The germline V gene provides CDR1 SGDLS and CDR2 YYNGEE. The trim is 0 bases for V and 4 bases for J, with a gap of 11 bases between the germline ends.

The chain employs TRBV9 and TRBJ1-5; the D gene is perhaps TRBD1, on 6 matching bases. The sequence was obtained from a person between 18 and 60 years old who received the Ad26.COV2.S COVID-19 vaccine or a placebo. The sequencing used peripheral blood, collected in a trial of Ad26.COV2.S vaccine versus placebo. The CDR3 protein: CASSVATGINQPQHF. The nucleotide sequence is given as TGTGCCAGCAGCGTAGCCACAGGGATTAATCAGCCCCAGCATTTT.